These T cell receptor beta chains were read from a single sample in a study of T cell changes during pregnancy in multiple sclerosis. Only in-frame clones appear in the TCRdb table, and some are missing; sequencing was by immunoSEQ multiplex PCR. Here the sample spans under 85,000 clones, around nine tenths being singletons. This specimen was peripheral blood, taken in the third trimester of pregnancy. Receptor source: a female donor in good health, enrolled as a control in a pregnancy study. Each CDR3 is given with its conserved first and last residue. Fields, in order: clone size, J gene, D gene, V gene, CDR3 DNA, CDR3 protein. The D gene is left open where the match is weak. For some rows the clone size is stated as once, few or many, or as a class when expanded; others skip it.

abundance: NA
j_gene: TRBJ1-1
d_gene: NA
v_gene: TRBV20-1
CDR3nt: TGCAGTGCGACCCCTCGGGAGGAAGCTTTCTTT
CDR3aa: CSATPREEAFF

abundance: NA
j_gene: TRBJ1-2
d_gene: TRBD1
v_gene: TRBV19
CDR3nt: TGTGCCACTACCCCCGGGACAGGACAACCTAACTATGGCTACACCTTC
CDR3aa: CATTPGTGQPNYGYTF

abundance: NA
j_gene: TRBJ2-7
d_gene: NA
v_gene: TRBV7-6
CDR3nt: TGTGCCAGCAGCTTGGGAGTCACAGCAACCTACGAGCAGTACTTC
CDR3aa: CASSLGVTATYEQYF

abundance: NA
j_gene: TRBJ2-2
d_gene: TRBD1
v_gene: TRBV18
CDR3nt: TGTGCCAGCTCACGGGACAGGGGCACCGGGGAGCTGTTTTTT
CDR3aa: CASSRDRGTGELFF

abundance: NA
j_gene: TRBJ2-3
d_gene: TRBD2
v_gene: TRBV7-9
CDR3nt: TGTGCCAGCAGCGCGGGACTAGCGGGAAACACAGATACGCAGTATTTT
CDR3aa: CASSAGLAGNTDTQYF

abundance: NA
j_gene: TRBJ1-3
d_gene: NA
v_gene: TRBV6-1
CDR3nt: TGTGCCAGCAGCAGGGACTCCTACTCTGGAAACACCATATATTTT
CDR3aa: CASSRDSYSGNTIYF

abundance: NA
j_gene: TRBJ1-4
d_gene: NA
v_gene: TRBV15
CDR3nt: TGTGCCACCAGCAGAGGAGGGTCAACTAATGAAAAACTGTTTTTT
CDR3aa: CATSRGGSTNEKLFF

abundance: NA
j_gene: TRBJ1-4
d_gene: NA
v_gene: TRBV7-2
CDR3nt: TGTGCCAGCAGCCGCGCGGGTGGAGGGGATGAAAAACTGTTTTTT
CDR3aa: CASSRAGGGDEKLFF

abundance: NA
j_gene: TRBJ2-5
d_gene: TRBD2
v_gene: TRBV11-2
CDR3nt: TGTGCCAGCAGCTCGCGACTAGCGGGGGGGCTGGACTTC
CDR3aa: CASSSRLAGGLDF

abundance: NA
j_gene: TRBJ1-5
d_gene: TRBD1
v_gene: TRBV15
CDR3nt: TGTGCCACCAGCCGGGGACAGCTTAATCAGCCCCAGCATTTT
CDR3aa: CATSRGQLNQPQHF

abundance: NA
j_gene: TRBJ1-3
d_gene: NA
v_gene: TRBV9
CDR3nt: TGTGCCAGCAGCGCTGGGGGGTCCGGGAATGGAAACACCATATATTTT
CDR3aa: CASSAGGSGNGNTIYF

abundance: NA
j_gene: TRBJ2-7
d_gene: TRBD1
v_gene: TRBV4-2
CDR3nt: TGTGCCAGCAGCCAAGCTACAGGGGTCGAGCAGTACTTC
CDR3aa: CASSQATGVEQYF

abundance: NA
j_gene: TRBJ2-7
d_gene: TRBD1
v_gene: TRBV29-1
CDR3nt: TGCAGCGTTATTACTGACAGGGGTAGCTACGAGCAGTACTTC
CDR3aa: CSVITDRGSYEQYF

abundance: NA
j_gene: TRBJ2-3
d_gene: NA
v_gene: TRBV15
CDR3nt: TGTGCCACCAGCAGAGGGGGCGGAACTAGCACAGATACGCAGTATTTT
CDR3aa: CATSRGGGTSTDTQYF

abundance: NA
j_gene: TRBJ2-1
d_gene: NA
v_gene: TRBV7-2
CDR3nt: TGTGCCAGCAGCTTAGACCCCGTCGGGGGTGCCTGGGACAATGAGCAGTTCTTC
CDR3aa: CASSLDPVGGAWDNEQFF

abundance: NA
j_gene: TRBJ1-2
d_gene: TRBD1
v_gene: TRBV14
CDR3nt: TGTGCCAGCAGCCGTGCACAGGGGACAACCTATGGCTACACCTTC
CDR3aa: CASSRAQGTTYGYTF

abundance: NA
j_gene: TRBJ2-7
d_gene: NA
v_gene: TRBV30
CDR3nt: TGTGCCTGGAGTCCCCAATACGAGCAGTACTTC
CDR3aa: CAWSPQYEQYF

abundance: NA
j_gene: TRBJ2-1
d_gene: TRBD1
v_gene: TRBV11-3
CDR3nt: TGTGCCAGCAGTAGGACAGGGGATAATGAGCAGTTCTTC
CDR3aa: CASSRTGDNEQFF

abundance: NA
j_gene: TRBJ2-1
d_gene: TRBD2
v_gene: TRBV18
CDR3nt: TGTGCCAGCTCACCACAAGGGGTAGGGACTAGCGGGAATGAGCAGTTCTTC
CDR3aa: CASSPQGVGTSGNEQFF

abundance: NA
j_gene: TRBJ2-5
d_gene: NA
v_gene: TRBV7-8
CDR3nt: TGTGCCAGCAGCGCCCGCCCCGGAGAGACCCAGTACTTC
CDR3aa: CASSARPGETQYF

abundance: NA
j_gene: TRBJ1-5
d_gene: NA
v_gene: TRBV2
CDR3nt: TGTGCCAGCGCGGATAGCAATCAGCCCCAGCATTTT
CDR3aa: CASADSNQPQHF

abundance: once
j_gene: TRBJ2-1
d_gene: NA
v_gene: TRBV18
CDR3nt: TGTGCCAGCTCGCTATTCGGGCAGGGGAACAATGAGCAGTTCTTC
CDR3aa: CASSLFGQGNNEQFF

abundance: NA
j_gene: TRBJ1-2
d_gene: TRBD1
v_gene: TRBV4-3
CDR3nt: TGCGCCAGCAGCCGCCAGGGACAGGGGGGGGTTAACTATGGCTACACCTTC
CDR3aa: CASSRQGQGGVNYGYTF

abundance: NA
j_gene: TRBJ1-4
d_gene: TRBD1
v_gene: TRBV7-9
CDR3nt: TGTGCCAGCAGCTTATACGGTACAGGGGAAGAAAAACTGTTTTTT
CDR3aa: CASSLYGTGEEKLFF

abundance: NA
j_gene: TRBJ1-1
d_gene: TRBD1
v_gene: TRBV18
CDR3nt: TGTGCCAGCTCAGGCCGACAGGGGCACACTGAAGCTTTCTTT
CDR3aa: CASSGRQGHTEAFF

abundance: NA
j_gene: TRBJ1-6
d_gene: NA
v_gene: TRBV27
CDR3nt: TGTGCCAGCAGTTTAGGGAGGCATAATTCACCCCTCCACTTT
CDR3aa: CASSLGRHNSPLHF

abundance: NA
j_gene: TRBJ1-1
d_gene: NA
v_gene: TRBV4-1
CDR3nt: TGCGCCAGCAGCCAAGGGGGGGGCATGGGCACTGAAGCTTTCTTT
CDR3aa: CASSQGGGMGTEAFF

abundance: NA
j_gene: TRBJ2-7
d_gene: NA
v_gene: TRBV7-9
CDR3nt: TGTGCCAGCAGCTTAGTTGGAGGTCACGAGCAGTACTTC
CDR3aa: CASSLVGGHEQYF

abundance: few
j_gene: TRBJ1-3
d_gene: NA
v_gene: TRBV7-9
CDR3nt: TGTGCCAGCAGCTTACGCGGCAGCGACTCTGGAAACACCATATATTTT
CDR3aa: CASSLRGSDSGNTIYF

abundance: NA
j_gene: TRBJ2-2
d_gene: NA
v_gene: TRBV15
CDR3nt: TGTGCCACCAGCAGAGATAGCCCCCTCACCGGGGAGCTGTTTTTT
CDR3aa: CATSRDSPLTGELFF

abundance: NA
j_gene: TRBJ1-2
d_gene: NA
v_gene: TRBV6-6
CDR3nt: TGTGCCAGCAATTCCTTGGGCTACACCTTC
CDR3aa: CASNSLGYTF

abundance: NA
j_gene: TRBJ1-2
d_gene: TRBD1
v_gene: TRBV12-5
CDR3nt: TGTGCTAGTGGTTCTACAGGGGACTATGGCTACACCTTC
CDR3aa: CASGSTGDYGYTF

abundance: NA
j_gene: TRBJ2-7
d_gene: NA
v_gene: TRBV25-1
CDR3nt: TGTGCCAGCAGTCCCGGGGGGCGAGGAGAGCAGTACTTC
CDR3aa: CASSPGGRGEQYF

abundance: NA
j_gene: TRBJ1-1
d_gene: NA
v_gene: TRBV10-3
CDR3nt: TGTGCCATCAGCCCGGGGGGCACTGAAGCTTTCTTT
CDR3aa: CAISPGGTEAFF

abundance: NA
j_gene: TRBJ2-7
d_gene: TRBD1
v_gene: TRBV2
CDR3nt: TGTGCCAGCAAAGCTGGGACAGGGGCCTACGAGCAGTACTTC
CDR3aa: CASKAGTGAYEQYF

abundance: NA
j_gene: TRBJ2-2
d_gene: NA
v_gene: TRBV6-1
CDR3nt: TGTGCCAGCCGGGAAGAGTGGCACACCGGGGAGCTGTTTTTT
CDR3aa: CASREEWHTGELFF

abundance: NA
j_gene: TRBJ2-3
d_gene: NA
v_gene: TRBV13
CDR3nt: TGTGCCAGCTCCGAGTTTTACCCCTCCACAGATACGCAGTATTTT
CDR3aa: CASSEFYPSTDTQYF

abundance: once
j_gene: TRBJ1-2
d_gene: TRBD1
v_gene: TRBV27
CDR3nt: TGTGCCAGCAGACAGGGGGCGAAGACCTATCATGGCTACACCTTC
CDR3aa: CASRQGAKTYHGYTF

abundance: NA
j_gene: TRBJ2-1
d_gene: NA
v_gene: TRBV6-5
CDR3nt: TGTGCCAGCAGTTCTACCTCCTACAATGAGCAGTTCTTC
CDR3aa: CASSSTSYNEQFF

abundance: NA
j_gene: TRBJ2-5
d_gene: NA
v_gene: TRBV11-2
CDR3nt: TGTGCCAGCAGCCCAGGGACTCAAAATGGGGCCCAGTACTTC
CDR3aa: CASSPGTQNGAQYF

abundance: NA
j_gene: TRBJ1-2
d_gene: NA
v_gene: TRBV20-1
CDR3nt: TGCAGTGCTAGCAGCGGTCTTGGCTACACCTTC
CDR3aa: CSASSGLGYTF

abundance: once
j_gene: TRBJ2-7
d_gene: NA
v_gene: TRBV19
CDR3nt: TGTGCTTCCGGGACTCAGAACTACGAGCAGTACTTC
CDR3aa: CASGTQNYEQYF

abundance: NA
j_gene: TRBJ1-6
d_gene: TRBD1
v_gene: TRBV27
CDR3nt: TGTGCCAGCAGCCCATGGCCCAGGGGGGATTCACCCCTCCACTTT
CDR3aa: CASSPWPRGDSPLHF

abundance: NA
j_gene: TRBJ1-5
d_gene: NA
v_gene: TRBV4-3
CDR3nt: TGCGCCAGCAGCGAGGGTGTAAGCAATCAGCCCCAGCATTTT
CDR3aa: CASSEGVSNQPQHF

abundance: NA
j_gene: TRBJ2-5
d_gene: TRBD1
v_gene: TRBV19
CDR3nt: TGTGCCAGTAGTATGGGACAGGGGTGGGAGACCCAGTACTTC
CDR3aa: CASSMGQGWETQYF

abundance: NA
j_gene: TRBJ1-1
d_gene: NA
v_gene: TRBV2
CDR3nt: TGTGCCAGCCAGGGACCGCCCCGGGGGGCTTTCTTT
CDR3aa: CASQGPPRGAFF

abundance: NA
j_gene: TRBJ2-4
d_gene: NA
v_gene: TRBV2
CDR3nt: TGTGCCAGCACGCAGAGGTACGGGGAAAACATTCAGTACTTC
CDR3aa: CASTQRYGENIQYF

abundance: NA
j_gene: TRBJ1-2
d_gene: TRBD1
v_gene: TRBV2
CDR3nt: TGTGCCAGCAAGGACAGGGGCTATGGCTACACCTTC
CDR3aa: CASKDRGYGYTF

abundance: few
j_gene: TRBJ1-1
d_gene: NA
v_gene: TRBV10-3
CDR3nt: TGTGCCATCCGGAAGGCAGGAGGGAACACTGAAGCTTTCTTT
CDR3aa: CAIRKAGGNTEAFF